This TCR beta chain was documented in a study of blood T cell repertoires in COVID-19. Study details: COVID-19 samples, acute and convalescent, were from the United States, Italy and Spain.

Cohort allocation depended upon clinical history that participants reported. The study recruited exposed participants who had met a COVID-19 case within 2 weeks before entry. Trimming removed 7 bases from V and 0 bases from J; junction bases left unmatched: 10. Looked up from germline, CDR1 is MDHEN and CDR2 is SYDVKM. The CDR3 runs to 16 residues. Per the original methods: Scientists estimated how many nucleated cells there were by amplifying reference gene primers. Data came from immunoSEQ multiplex PCR; TCRdb stores just in-frame clones and leaves some out. V and J calls and clone size are as listed in that table; D and trimming were resolved from the DNA. The top ten hold 4% of the sample, which has around 160,000 clones, 87% seen once. This clone appeared once.

The sample comprised PBMCs or T cells enriched from blood (not recorded which). This chain joins TRBV28 and TRBJ2-7, with 9 nucleotides matching TRBD2. This receptor was taken from a woman aged 40 to 50 who had been exposed to COVID-19. CDR3 DNA sequence: TGTGCCAGCACACCTGCGGCTAGCGGGGCCTCCTACGAGCAGTACTTC. Its protein product is CASTPAASGASYEQYF. Using reference TRBV28 and TRBJ2-7 for the parts outside the CDR3, the full variable domain is DVKVTQSSRYLVKRTGEKVFLECVQDMDHENMFWYRQDPGLGLRLIYFSYDVKMKEKGDIPEGYSVSREKKERFSLILESASTNQTSMYLCASTPAASGASYEQYFGPGTRLTVT.